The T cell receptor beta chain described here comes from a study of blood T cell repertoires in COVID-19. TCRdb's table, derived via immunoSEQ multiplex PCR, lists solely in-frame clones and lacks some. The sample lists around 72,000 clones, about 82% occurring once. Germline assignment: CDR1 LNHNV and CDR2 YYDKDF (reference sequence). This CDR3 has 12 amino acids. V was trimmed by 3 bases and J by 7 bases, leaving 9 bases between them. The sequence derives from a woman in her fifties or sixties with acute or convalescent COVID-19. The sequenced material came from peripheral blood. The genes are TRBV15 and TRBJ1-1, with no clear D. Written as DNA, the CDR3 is TGTGCCACCAGCAGTGATGGGCTTGAAGCTTTCTTT. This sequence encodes CATSSDGLEAFF.